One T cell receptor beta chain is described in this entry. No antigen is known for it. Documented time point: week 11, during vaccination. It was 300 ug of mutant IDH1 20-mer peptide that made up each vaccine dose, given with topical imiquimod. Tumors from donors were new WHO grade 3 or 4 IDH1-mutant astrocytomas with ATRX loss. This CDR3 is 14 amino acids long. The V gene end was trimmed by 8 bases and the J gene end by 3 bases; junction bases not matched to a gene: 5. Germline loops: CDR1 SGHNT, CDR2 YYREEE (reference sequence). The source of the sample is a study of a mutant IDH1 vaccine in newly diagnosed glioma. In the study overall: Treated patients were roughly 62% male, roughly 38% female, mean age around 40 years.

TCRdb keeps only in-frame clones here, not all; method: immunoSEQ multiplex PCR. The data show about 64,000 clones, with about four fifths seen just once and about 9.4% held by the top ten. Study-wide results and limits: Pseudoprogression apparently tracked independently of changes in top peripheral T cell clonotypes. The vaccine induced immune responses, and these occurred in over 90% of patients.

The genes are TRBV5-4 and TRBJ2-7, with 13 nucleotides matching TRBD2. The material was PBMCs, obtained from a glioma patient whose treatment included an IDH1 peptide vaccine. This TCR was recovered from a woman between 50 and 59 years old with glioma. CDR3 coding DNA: TGTGCCAGTAGGACTAGCGGGAGCGACTACGAGCAGTACTTC. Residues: CASRTSGSDYEQYF.